Each of the 5 T cell receptor beta chains below was sequenced from the same sample in a study of cytomegalovirus exposure and HLA in healthy donors. The PCR made use of 60 Vbeta and 13 Jbeta primers. Only in-frame clones appear in the TCRdb table, and some are missing; sequencing was by immunoSEQ multiplex PCR. The profile shows approximately 150,000 clones, about 85% of them singletons. Material: PBMCs. The receptors stem from a boy aged 2 to 10 in good health and CMV-seronegative.

The V gene is TRBV10-3, the J gene TRBJ2-6; D perhaps matches TRBD2 (6 bases). Germline loops: CDR1 ENHRY, CDR2 SYGVKD. The CDR3 is 15 residues long. V lost 9 bases and J lost 1, with 13 bases in between. This CDR3 reads CAIRSGESGANVLTF. In nucleotides, the CDR3 is TGTGCCATACGTTCGGGGGAATCTGGGGCCAACGTCCTGACTTTC.

The chain recombines TRBV6-6 with TRBJ2-7; TRBD2 aligns across 8 bases. Trimming cost V 1 base and J 4 bases; bases outside gene matches: 6. The CDR3 sequence is 15 residues long. Germline V gene sequence: CDR1 MNHNY, CDR2 SVGAGI (reference sequence). The CDR3 DNA sequence: TGTGCCAGCAGTTACTTAGGACTAGCCATTTACGAGCAGTACTTC. Translation: CASSYLGLAIYEQYF.

CDR3: CASSQDGGLRAFF. The CDR3 region has the DNA TGTGCCAGCAGCCAAGATGGAGGGTTGAGGGCTTTCTTT. The V gene is TRBV4-2, the J gene TRBJ1-1, with D unresolved. Germline V gives CDR1 LGHNA, CDR2 YNFKEQ. The CDR3 totals 13 residues. The V end lost 0 bases, the J end lost 11 bases, and 13 bases lay between the germline ends.

The J gene is TRBJ2-7, the V gene TRBV5-6; 9 bases match TRBD1. Germline CDR1 is SGHDT and CDR2 is YYEEEE. This CDR3 comprises 15 residues. V shed 4 bases and J 0 bases; nucleotides not matched to a gene: 5. CDR3 nucleotides: TGTGCCAGCAGCGACCGGGACAGGGACTCCTACGAGCAGTACTTC. This encodes CASSDRDRDSYEQYF.

This sequence joins TRBV6-4 and TRBJ2-1; 8 bases match TRBD2. Germline-derived CDR1 and CDR2 are MRHNA and SNTAGT. Losses at the gene ends were 0 bases for V and 7 bases for J; bases not matched to a gene: 8. This CDR3 contains 16 residues. CDR3 protein: CASSDSKRGLGNEQFF. The CDR3 bases are TGTGCCAGCAGTGACTCGAAGCGGGGGCTAGGGAATGAGCAGTTCTTC.